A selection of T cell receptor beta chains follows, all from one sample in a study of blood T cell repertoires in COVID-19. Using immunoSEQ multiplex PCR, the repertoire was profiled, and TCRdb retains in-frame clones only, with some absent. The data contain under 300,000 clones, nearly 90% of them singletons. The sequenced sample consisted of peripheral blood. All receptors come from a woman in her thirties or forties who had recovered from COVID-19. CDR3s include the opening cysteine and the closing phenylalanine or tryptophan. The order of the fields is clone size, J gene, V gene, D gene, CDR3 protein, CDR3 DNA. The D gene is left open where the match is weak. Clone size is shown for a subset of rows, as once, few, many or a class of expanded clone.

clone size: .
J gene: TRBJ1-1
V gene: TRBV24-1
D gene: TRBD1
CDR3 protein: CATSETGVTQATLLNTEAFF
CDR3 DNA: TGTGCCACCAGTGAGACAGGGGTGACCCAAGCGACCCTCCTGAACACTGAAGCTTTCTTT

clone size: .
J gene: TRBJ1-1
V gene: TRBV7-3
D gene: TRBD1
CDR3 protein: CASSDHRQGEAFF
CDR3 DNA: TGTGCCAGCAGCGATCACCGACAGGGTGAAGCTTTCTTT

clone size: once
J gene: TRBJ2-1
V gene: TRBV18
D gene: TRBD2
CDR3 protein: CASSPRGLAGAGTNEQFF
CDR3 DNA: TGTGCCAGCTCACCACGGGGACTAGCGGGGGCCGGGACGAATGAGCAGTTCTTC

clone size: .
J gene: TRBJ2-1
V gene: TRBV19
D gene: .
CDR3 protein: CAIESRDNEQFF
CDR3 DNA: TGTGCCATAGAGTCCCGGGACAATGAGCAGTTCTTC

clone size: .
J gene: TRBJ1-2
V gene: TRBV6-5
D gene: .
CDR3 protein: CASTRDRSSYTF
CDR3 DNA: TGTGCCAGCACCAGAGACAGGTCTAGCTACACCTTC

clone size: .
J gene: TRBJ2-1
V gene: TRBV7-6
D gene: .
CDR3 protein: CASSPWSNEQFF
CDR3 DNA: TGTGCCAGCAGCCCCTGGAGCAATGAGCAGTTCTTC

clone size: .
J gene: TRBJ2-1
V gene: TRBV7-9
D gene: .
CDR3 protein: CASSFPGSEQFF
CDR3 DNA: TGTGCCAGCAGCTTTCCCGGGAGTGAGCAGTTCTTC

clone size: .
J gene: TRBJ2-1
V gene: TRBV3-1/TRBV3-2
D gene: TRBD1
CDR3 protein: CASSQQGAAYNEQFF
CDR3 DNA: TGTGCCAGCAGCCAACAGGGGGCAGCCTACAATGAGCAGTTCTTC

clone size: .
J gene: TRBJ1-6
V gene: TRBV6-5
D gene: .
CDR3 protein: CASNMGLQSPLHF
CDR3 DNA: TGTGCCAGCAACATGGGGCTTCAATCACCCCTCCACTTT

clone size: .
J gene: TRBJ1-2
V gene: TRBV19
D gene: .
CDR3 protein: CASSIVGGSYGYTF
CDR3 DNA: TGTGCCAGTAGTATAGTAGGGGGTAGCTATGGCTACACCTTC

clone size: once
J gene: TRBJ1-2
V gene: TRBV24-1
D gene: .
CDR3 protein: CATSDAGWYGYTF
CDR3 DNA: TGTGCCACCAGTGACGCAGGGTGGTATGGCTACACCTTC

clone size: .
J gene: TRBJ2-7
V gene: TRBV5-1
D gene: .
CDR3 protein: CASSSQGFTSYEQYF
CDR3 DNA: TGCGCCAGCAGCTCCCAGGGCTTTACCTCCTACGAGCAGTACTTC

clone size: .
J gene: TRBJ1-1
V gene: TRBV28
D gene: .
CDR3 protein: CASSLRENTEAFF
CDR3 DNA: TGTGCCAGCAGTTTACGGGAAAACACTGAAGCTTTCTTT

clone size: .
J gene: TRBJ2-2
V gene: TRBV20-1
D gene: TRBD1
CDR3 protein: CSASLQGAADGELFF
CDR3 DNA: TGCAGTGCTAGTCTCCAGGGGGCTGCTGACGGGGAGCTGTTTTTT

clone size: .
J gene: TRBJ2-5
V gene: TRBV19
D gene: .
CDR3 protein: CASSYRGETQYF
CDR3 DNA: TGTGCCAGTAGTTACCGGGGGGAGACCCAGTACTTC

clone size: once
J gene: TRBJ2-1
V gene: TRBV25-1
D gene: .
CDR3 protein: CASSARGGLADNEQFF
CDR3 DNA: TGTGCCAGCAGTGCCCGTGGAGGGCTAGCAGACAATGAGCAGTTCTTC

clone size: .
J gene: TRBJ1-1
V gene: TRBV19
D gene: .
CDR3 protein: CASSPSGWGAAFF
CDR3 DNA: TGTGCCAGTAGTCCCTCAGGTTGGGGCGCGGCTTTCTTT

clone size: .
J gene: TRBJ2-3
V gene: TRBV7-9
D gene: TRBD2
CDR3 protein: CASSLAADGTIGDTQYF
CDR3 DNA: TGTGCCAGCAGCTTAGCCGCGGACGGGACTATCGGAGATACGCAGTATTTT

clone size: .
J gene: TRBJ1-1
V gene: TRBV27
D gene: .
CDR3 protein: CASSSPRMNTEAFF
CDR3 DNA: TGTGCCAGCAGTTCCCCCCGTATGAACACTGAAGCTTTCTTT

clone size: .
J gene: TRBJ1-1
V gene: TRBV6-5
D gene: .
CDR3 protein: CASSYSTGGAGTEAFF
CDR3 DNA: TGTGCCAGCAGTTACTCGACGGGGGGGGCGGGCACTGAAGCTTTCTTT

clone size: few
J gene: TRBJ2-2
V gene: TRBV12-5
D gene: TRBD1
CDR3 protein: CASGSGQASNTGELFF
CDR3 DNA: TGTGCTAGTGGTTCAGGACAGGCCTCGAACACCGGGGAGCTGTTTTTT

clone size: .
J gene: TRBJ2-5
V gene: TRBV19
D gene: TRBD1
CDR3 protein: CASRTTTGVGETQYF
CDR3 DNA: TGTGCCAGTAGAACCACAACAGGGGTAGGAGAGACCCAGTACTTC

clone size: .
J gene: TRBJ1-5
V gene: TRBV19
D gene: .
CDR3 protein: CASSIIPGGNQPQHF
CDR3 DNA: TGTGCCAGTAGTATCATACCCGGAGGGAATCAGCCCCAGCATTTT

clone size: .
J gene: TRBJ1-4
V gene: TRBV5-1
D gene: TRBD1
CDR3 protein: CASSGGTDFEKLFF
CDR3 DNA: TGCGCCAGCAGCGGCGGGACAGACTTTGAAAAACTGTTTTTT

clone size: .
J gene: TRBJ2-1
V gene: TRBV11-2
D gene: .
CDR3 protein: CASSLDPTGNEQFF
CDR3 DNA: TGTGCCAGCAGCTTAGATCCCACGGGGAATGAGCAGTTCTTC

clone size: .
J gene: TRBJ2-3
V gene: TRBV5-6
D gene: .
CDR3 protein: CASSAGLGSSTDTQYF
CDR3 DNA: TGTGCCAGCAGCGCTGGACTGGGCTCTAGCACAGATACGCAGTATTTT

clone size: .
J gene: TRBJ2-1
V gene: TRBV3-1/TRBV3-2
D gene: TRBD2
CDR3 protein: CASSPLGGLAGHEQFF
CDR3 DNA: TGTGCCAGCAGCCCTTTAGGGGGTCTAGCGGGCCATGAGCAGTTCTTC

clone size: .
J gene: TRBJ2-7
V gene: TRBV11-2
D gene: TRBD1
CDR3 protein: CASSLRTGRYEQYF
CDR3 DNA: TGTGCCAGCAGCCTCCGGACAGGGCGTTACGAGCAGTACTTC

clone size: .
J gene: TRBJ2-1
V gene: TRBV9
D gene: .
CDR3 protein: CASSVRGEDNEQFF
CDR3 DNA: TGTGCCAGCAGCGTACGCGGGGAAGACAATGAGCAGTTCTTC

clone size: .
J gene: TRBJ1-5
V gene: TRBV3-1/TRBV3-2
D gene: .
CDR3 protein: CASSQDFRQPQHF
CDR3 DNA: TGTGCCAGCAGCCAAGATTTTCGTCAGCCCCAGCATTTT

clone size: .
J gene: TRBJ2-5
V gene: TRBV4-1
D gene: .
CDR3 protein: CASSQSPQETQYF
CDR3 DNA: TGCGCCAGCAGCCAAAGCCCCCAAGAGACCCAGTACTTC

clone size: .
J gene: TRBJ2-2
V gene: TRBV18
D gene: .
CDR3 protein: CASSSRGAGELFF
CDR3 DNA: TGTGCCAGCTCATCCAGGGGGGCCGGGGAGCTGTTTTTT

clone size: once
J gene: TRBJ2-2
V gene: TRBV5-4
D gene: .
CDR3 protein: CASSSGLGPGELFF
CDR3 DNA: TGTGCCAGCAGCTCCGGCCTGGGCCCCGGGGAGCTGTTTTTT

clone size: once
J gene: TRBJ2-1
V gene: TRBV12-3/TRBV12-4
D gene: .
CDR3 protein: CASWRGSYNEQFF
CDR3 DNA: TGTGCCAGCTGGCGGGGCTCCTACAATGAGCAGTTCTTC

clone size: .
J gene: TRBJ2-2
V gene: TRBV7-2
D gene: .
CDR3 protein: CASSLDEGTGELFF
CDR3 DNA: TGTGCCAGCAGCTTAGATGAGGGCACCGGGGAGCTGTTTTTT

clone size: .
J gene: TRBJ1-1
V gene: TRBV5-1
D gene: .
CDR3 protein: CASSLGSDTEAFF
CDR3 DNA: TGCGCCAGCAGCTTGGGGTCAGACACTGAAGCTTTCTTT

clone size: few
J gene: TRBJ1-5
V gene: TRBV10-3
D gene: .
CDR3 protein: CAISDLSNQPQHF
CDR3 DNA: TGTGCCATCAGTGACCTTAGCAATCAGCCCCAGCATTTT

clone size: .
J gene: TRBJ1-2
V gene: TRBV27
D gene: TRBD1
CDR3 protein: CASRGTVDGYTF
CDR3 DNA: TGTGCCAGCCGCGGGACAGTAGATGGCTACACCTTC

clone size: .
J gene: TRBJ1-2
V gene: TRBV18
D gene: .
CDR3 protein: CASSEDRDYGYTF
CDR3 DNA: TGTGCCAGCTCAGAAGACAGAGACTATGGCTACACCTTC

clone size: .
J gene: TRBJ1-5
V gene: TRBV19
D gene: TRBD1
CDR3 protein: CASRDRDQPQHF
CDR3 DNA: TGTGCCAGCCGGGACAGGGACCAGCCCCAGCATTTT

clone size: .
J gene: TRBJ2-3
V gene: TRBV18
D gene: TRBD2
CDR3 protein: CASSPASGGSTDTQYF
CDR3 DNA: TGTGCCAGCTCACCAGCTAGCGGGGGGTCAACAGATACGCAGTATTTT

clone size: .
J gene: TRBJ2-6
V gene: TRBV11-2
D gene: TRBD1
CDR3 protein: CASSLDRPRASGANVLTF
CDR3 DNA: TGTGCCAGCAGCTTGGACAGGCCGAGGGCCTCTGGGGCCAACGTCCTGACTTTC

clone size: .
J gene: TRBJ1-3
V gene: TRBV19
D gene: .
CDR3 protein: CASSIGLLGNTIYF
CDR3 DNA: TGTGCCAGTAGTATAGGACTTCTAGGAAACACCATATATTTT

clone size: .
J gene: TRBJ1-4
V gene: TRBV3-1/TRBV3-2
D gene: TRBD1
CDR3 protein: CASSQIGQAEEKLFF
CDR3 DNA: TGTGCCAGCAGCCAAATTGGACAGGCGGAAGAAAAACTGTTTTTT

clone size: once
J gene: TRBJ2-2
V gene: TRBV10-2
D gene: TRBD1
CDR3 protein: CASRSTGVWTGELFF
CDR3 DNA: TGCGCCAGCAGATCCACAGGGGTGTGGACCGGGGAGCTGTTTTTT

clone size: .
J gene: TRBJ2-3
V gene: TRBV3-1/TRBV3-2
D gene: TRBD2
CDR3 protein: CASCQKRRGGSPLDTQYF
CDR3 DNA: TGTGCCAGCTGTCAAAAACGCCGCGGGGGGTCCCCATTGGATACGCAGTATTTT

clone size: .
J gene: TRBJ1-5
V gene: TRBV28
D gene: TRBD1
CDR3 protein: CASSWTGEVQPQHF
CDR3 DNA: TGTGCCAGCAGTTGGACAGGGGAGGTTCAGCCCCAGCATTTT

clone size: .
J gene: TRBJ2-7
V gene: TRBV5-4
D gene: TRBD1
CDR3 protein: CASSLAGTGAYEQYF
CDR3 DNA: TGTGCCAGCAGCTTGGCCGGGACAGGAGCCTACGAGCAGTACTTC

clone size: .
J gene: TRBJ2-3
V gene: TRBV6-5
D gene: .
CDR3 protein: CASSSSAGTDTQYF
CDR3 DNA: TGTGCCAGCAGTTCATCCGCAGGGACAGATACGCAGTATTTT